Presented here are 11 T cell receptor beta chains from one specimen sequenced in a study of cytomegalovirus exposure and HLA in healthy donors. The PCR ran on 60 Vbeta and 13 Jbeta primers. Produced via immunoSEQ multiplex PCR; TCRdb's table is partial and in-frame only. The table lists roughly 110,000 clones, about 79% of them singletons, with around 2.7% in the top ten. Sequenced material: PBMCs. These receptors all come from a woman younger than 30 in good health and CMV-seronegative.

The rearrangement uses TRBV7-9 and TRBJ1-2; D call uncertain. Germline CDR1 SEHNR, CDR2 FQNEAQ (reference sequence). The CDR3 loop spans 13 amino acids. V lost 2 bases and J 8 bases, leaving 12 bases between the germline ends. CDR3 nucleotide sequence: TGTGCCAGCAGCTTAACCGGGTACGAAGGCTACACCTTC. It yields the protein CASSLTGYEGYTF.

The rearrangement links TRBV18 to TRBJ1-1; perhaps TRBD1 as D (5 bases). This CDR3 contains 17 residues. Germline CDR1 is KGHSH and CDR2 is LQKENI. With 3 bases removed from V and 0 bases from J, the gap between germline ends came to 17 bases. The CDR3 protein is CASSPAGRTLMNTEAFF. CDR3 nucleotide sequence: TGTGCCAGCTCACCGGCGGGGCGGACCCTCATGAACACTGAAGCTTTCTTT.

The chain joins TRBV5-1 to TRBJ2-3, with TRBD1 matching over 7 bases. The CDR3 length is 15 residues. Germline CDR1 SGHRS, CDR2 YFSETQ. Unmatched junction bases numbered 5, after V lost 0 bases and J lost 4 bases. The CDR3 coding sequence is TGCGCCAGCAGCTTGGAAGGGGGCAGGGCAGATACGCAGTATTTT. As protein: CASSLEGGRADTQYF.

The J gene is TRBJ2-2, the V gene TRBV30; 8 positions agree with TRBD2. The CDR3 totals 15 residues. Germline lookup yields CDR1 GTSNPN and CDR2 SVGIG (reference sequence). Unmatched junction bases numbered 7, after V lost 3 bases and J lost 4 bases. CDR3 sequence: CAWRPRGAITGELFF. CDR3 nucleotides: TGTGCCTGGAGGCCGCGGGGGGCCATCACCGGGGAGCTGTTTTTT.

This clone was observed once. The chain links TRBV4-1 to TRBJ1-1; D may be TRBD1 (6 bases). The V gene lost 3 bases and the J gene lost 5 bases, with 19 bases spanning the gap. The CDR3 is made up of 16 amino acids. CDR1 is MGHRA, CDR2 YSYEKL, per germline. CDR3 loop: CASSHILQGRRTEAFF. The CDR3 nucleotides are TGCGCCAGCAGCCATATATTACAGGGAAGGAGGACTGAAGCTTTCTTT.

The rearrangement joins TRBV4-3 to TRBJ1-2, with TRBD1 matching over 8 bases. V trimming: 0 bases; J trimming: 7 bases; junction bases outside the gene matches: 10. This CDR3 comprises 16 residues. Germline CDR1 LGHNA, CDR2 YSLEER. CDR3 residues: CASSQDGGVGQGGYTF. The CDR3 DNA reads TGCGCCAGCAGCCAAGATGGCGGGGTCGGACAGGGTGGCTACACCTTC.

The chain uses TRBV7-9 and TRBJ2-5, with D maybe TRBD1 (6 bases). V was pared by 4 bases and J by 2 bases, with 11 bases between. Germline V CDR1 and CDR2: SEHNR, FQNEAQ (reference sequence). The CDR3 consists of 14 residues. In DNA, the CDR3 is TGTGCCAGCAGCTCGAGGACAGTACAAGAGACCCAGTACTTC. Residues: CASSSRTVQETQYF.

The CDR3 DNA reads TGTGCCAGCAGTCCGGGGACAGCAACTATGAACACTGAAGCTTTCTTT. Amino acids: CASSPGTATMNTEAFF. This chain connects TRBV5-4 to TRBJ1-1; the match to TRBD1 covers 7 bases. V was clipped by 5 bases and J by 0 bases; unmatched bases: 10. CDR1 and CDR2 (germline): SGHNT, YYREEE (reference sequence). The CDR3 runs to 16 residues.

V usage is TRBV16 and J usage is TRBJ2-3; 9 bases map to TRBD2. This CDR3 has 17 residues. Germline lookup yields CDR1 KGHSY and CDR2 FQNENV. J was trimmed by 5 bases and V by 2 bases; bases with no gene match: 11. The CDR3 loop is CASSQIYGREGQDTQYF. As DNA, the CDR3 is TGTGCCAGCAGCCAAATATACGGGCGGGAGGGCCAAGATACGCAGTATTTT.

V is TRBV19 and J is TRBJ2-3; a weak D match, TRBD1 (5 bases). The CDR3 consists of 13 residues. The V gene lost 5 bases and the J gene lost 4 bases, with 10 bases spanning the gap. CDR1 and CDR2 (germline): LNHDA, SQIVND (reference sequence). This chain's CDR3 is CASSPQGPDTQYF. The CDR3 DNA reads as TGTGCCAGTAGTCCTCAGGGTCCAGATACGCAGTATTTT.

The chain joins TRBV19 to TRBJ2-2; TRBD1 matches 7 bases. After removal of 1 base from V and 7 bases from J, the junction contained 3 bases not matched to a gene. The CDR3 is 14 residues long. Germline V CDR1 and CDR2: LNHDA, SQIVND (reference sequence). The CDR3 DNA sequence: TGTGCCAGTAGTATAGTAGGGGACAGCGGGGAGCTGTTTTTT. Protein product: CASSIVGDSGELFF.